The rows below give T cell receptor beta chains drawn from one sample of a study of shared clonotypes between healthy human individuals. TCRdb keeps only in-frame clones here, not all; method: immunoSEQ multiplex PCR. The sample records more than 1,200,000 clones, 97% to 99% being singletons. The sequenced sample was naive CD4+ T cells sorted from blood. Receptors were obtained from a man aged 30 to 39 in good health. Each CDR3 is given with its conserved first and last residue. D genes are given only for firm matches. For some rows the clone size is stated as once, few or many, or as a class when expanded; others skip it.

V: TRBV18
J: TRBJ1-5
size: .
D: .
CDR3: CASSEGSGGSNQPQHF
DNA: TGTGCCAGCTCCGAGGGTAGTGGGGGAAGCAATCAGCCCCAGCATTTT

V: TRBV7-2
J: TRBJ2-7
size: once
D: TRBD2
CDR3: CASSPSGTTLYEQYF
DNA: TGTGCCAGCAGCCCTAGCGGGACTACCCTCTACGAGCAGTACTTC

V: TRBV27
J: TRBJ2-1
size: .
D: .
CDR3: CASRTGTDASYEQFF
DNA: TGTGCCAGCAGGACCGGGACCGACGCCTCTTATGAGCAGTTCTTC

V: TRBV19
J: TRBJ2-5
size: .
D: .
CDR3: CASSIAEGWTQYF
DNA: TGTGCCAGTAGTATAGCTGAGGGTTGGACCCAGTACTTC

V: TRBV7-9
J: TRBJ2-1
size: .
D: TRBD2
CDR3: CASSLASGSGNEQFF
DNA: TGTGCCAGCAGCTTAGCTAGCGGGAGTGGCAATGAGCAGTTCTTC

V: TRBV4-2
J: TRBJ1-5
size: .
D: .
CDR3: CASSQTGFDFQPQHF
DNA: TGTGCCAGCAGCCAAACAGGGTTTGATTTCCAGCCCCAGCATTTT

V: TRBV5-6
J: TRBJ2-1
size: .
D: .
CDR3: CASTSFMEQFF
DNA: TGTGCCAGCACCTCCTTTATGGAGCAGTTCTTC

V: TRBV7-2
J: TRBJ1-5
size: .
D: .
CDR3: CASSLLGNQNQPQHF
DNA: TGTGCCAGCAGCTTACTCGGCAACCAAAATCAGCCCCAGCATTTT

V: TRBV5-5
J: TRBJ2-7
size: .
D: .
CDR3: CASSSAYEQYF
DNA: TGTGCCAGCAGCTCGGCCTACGAGCAGTACTTC

V: TRBV5-8
J: TRBJ2-7
size: .
D: .
CDR3: CASSETYEQYF
DNA: TGTGCCAGCAGCGAGACCTACGAGCAGTACTTC

V: TRBV2
J: TRBJ1-4
size: .
D: .
CDR3: CASSGGSEKLFF
DNA: TGTGCCAGCAGTGGGGGCAGTGAAAAACTGTTTTTT

V: TRBV6-1
J: TRBJ1-5
size: .
D: .
CDR3: CASSEGVGQHF
DNA: TGTGCCAGCAGTGAGGGGGTGGGCCAGCATTTT

V: TRBV2
J: TRBJ1-5
size: few
D: TRBD1
CDR3: CASSETGYQPQHF
DNA: TGTGCCAGCAGTGAGACAGGGTATCAGCCCCAGCATTTT

V: TRBV20-1
J: TRBJ1-1
size: .
D: .
CDR3: CSARVRFEAFF
DNA: TGCAGTGCTAGAGTGAGATTTGAAGCTTTCTTT

V: TRBV5-4
J: TRBJ2-1
size: once
D: .
CDR3: CASSLNTSPGNEQFF
DNA: TGTGCCAGCAGCCTAAACACTTCCCCAGGCAATGAGCAGTTCTTC

V: TRBV27
J: TRBJ2-3
size: .
D: TRBD2
CDR3: CASSTRLAGPDTQYF
DNA: TGTGCCAGCAGTACAAGACTAGCGGGACCAGATACGCAGTATTTT

V: TRBV28
J: TRBJ2-6
size: .
D: .
CDR3: CASGVLQGSGANVLTF
DNA: TGTGCCAGCGGGGTCTTACAGGGTTCTGGGGCCAACGTCCTGACTTTC

V: TRBV5-1
J: TRBJ1-1
size: .
D: .
CDR3: CASRLEQGYTEAFF
DNA: TGCGCCAGCAGACTAGAACAGGGTTACACTGAAGCTTTCTTT

V: TRBV5-1
J: TRBJ2-1
size: .
D: TRBD2
CDR3: CASSTGTSGNREQFF
DNA: TGCGCCAGCAGCACCGGGACTAGCGGGAACCGTGAGCAGTTCTTC

V: TRBV10-2
J: TRBJ1-2
size: .
D: .
CDR3: CASSEVLVPYGYTF
DNA: TGCGCCAGCAGTGAGGTACTCGTCCCCTATGGCTACACCTTC

V: TRBV10-3
J: TRBJ2-7
size: .
D: TRBD1
CDR3: CAISGTGGGEQYF
DNA: TGTGCCATCAGTGGGACAGGGGGCGGCGAGCAGTACTTC

V: TRBV10-3
J: TRBJ2-7
size: .
D: TRBD1
CDR3: CAIRGQGDTYEQYF
DNA: TGTGCCATCAGGGGACAGGGGGATACCTACGAGCAGTACTTC

V: TRBV27
J: TRBJ1-1
size: .
D: .
CDR3: CASSLWQGPNTEAFF
DNA: TGTGCCAGCAGTTTATGGCAGGGACCTAACACTGAAGCTTTCTTT

V: TRBV7-9
J: TRBJ2-1
size: .
D: TRBD2
CDR3: CASSQGLANYNEQFF
DNA: TGTGCCAGCAGCCAGGGACTAGCGAATTACAATGAGCAGTTCTTC

V: TRBV4-1
J: TRBJ1-2
size: .
D: .
CDR3: CASSQGRRADGYTF
DNA: TGCGCCAGCAGCCAAGGACGCAGGGCGGATGGCTACACCTTC

V: TRBV5-1
J: TRBJ1-1
size: .
D: .
CDR3: CASSFNSGETEAFF
DNA: TGCGCCAGCAGCTTCAACAGCGGCGAAACTGAAGCTTTCTTT

V: TRBV7-9
J: TRBJ1-1
size: .
D: .
CDR3: CASSPWENTEAFF
DNA: TGTGCCAGCAGCCCTTGGGAGAACACTGAAGCTTTCTTT

V: TRBV9
J: TRBJ2-7
size: .
D: .
CDR3: CASSVGLSYEQYF
DNA: TGTGCCAGCAGCGTGGGGCTTTCCTACGAGCAGTACTTC

V: TRBV27
J: TRBJ2-1
size: .
D: TRBD2
CDR3: CASSLGLAGVEQFF
DNA: TGTGCCAGCAGTTTGGGACTAGCGGGAGTGGAGCAGTTCTTC

V: TRBV28
J: TRBJ1-5
size: .
D: .
CDR3: CASTEGEQPQHF
DNA: TGTGCCAGCACTGAAGGGGAGCAGCCCCAGCATTTT

V: TRBV20-1
J: TRBJ2-5
size: .
D: .
CDR3: CSAPRETQYF
DNA: TGCAGTGCTCCCCGGGAGACCCAGTACTTC

V: TRBV30
J: TRBJ2-1
size: .
D: TRBD2
CDR3: CAWSTLLAGVNNEQFF
DNA: TGTGCCTGGAGTACACTACTAGCGGGAGTGAACAATGAGCAGTTCTTC

V: TRBV5-4
J: TRBJ2-5
size: .
D: TRBD2
CDR3: CASSLGAGALETQYF
DNA: TGTGCCAGCAGCTTGGGGGCGGGAGCTCTAGAGACCCAGTACTTC

V: TRBV7-9
J: TRBJ1-1
size: .
D: TRBD1
CDR3: CASSPNPRGEAFF
DNA: TGTGCCAGCAGCCCGAACCCCAGGGGGGAAGCTTTCTTT

V: TRBV28
J: TRBJ2-7
size: .
D: .
CDR3: CASSQFREQYF
DNA: TGTGCCAGCAGTCAATTCCGCGAGCAGTACTTC

V: TRBV28
J: TRBJ2-7
size: once
D: .
CDR3: CASSPAGGFYEQYF
DNA: TGTGCCAGCAGTCCTGCGGGTGGGTTCTACGAGCAGTACTTC

V: TRBV5-4
J: TRBJ2-1
size: .
D: .
CDR3: CASSLVGVNEQFF
DNA: TGTGCCAGCAGCTTGGTGGGCGTGAATGAGCAGTTCTTC

V: TRBV6-4
J: TRBJ2-2
size: .
D: .
CDR3: CASSVQGGYLAGELFF
DNA: TGTGCCAGCAGTGTTCAGGGGGGATACCTCGCCGGGGAGCTGTTTTTT

V: TRBV19
J: TRBJ2-1
size: .
D: TRBD2
CDR3: CASSSRLAGSSGNEQFF
DNA: TGTGCCAGTAGTTCAAGACTAGCGGGGTCGTCTGGCAATGAGCAGTTCTTC

V: TRBV19
J: TRBJ2-3
size: .
D: .
CDR3: CASSIEALAVAGTDTQYF
DNA: TGTGCCAGTAGTATAGAAGCTCTAGCAGTGGCCGGCACAGATACGCAGTATTTT

V: TRBV20-1
J: TRBJ2-5
size: .
D: .
CDR3: CSAKIKTQYF
DNA: TGCAGTGCTAAGATTAAGACCCAGTACTTC

V: TRBV4-2
J: TRBJ2-1
size: .
D: .
CDR3: CASSTSLTYNEQFF
DNA: TGTGCCAGCAGTACTAGTCTTACCTACAATGAGCAGTTCTTC

V: TRBV2
J: TRBJ2-7
size: .
D: .
CDR3: CASSEGWEQYF
DNA: TGTGCCAGCAGTGAAGGCTGGGAGCAGTACTTC

V: TRBV18
J: TRBJ2-5
size: .
D: .
CDR3: CASSPNQETQYF
DNA: TGTGCCAGCTCACCTAATCAAGAGACCCAGTACTTC

V: TRBV5-1
J: TRBJ2-3
size: .
D: TRBD1
CDR3: CASSSGTGADTQYF
DNA: TGCGCCAGCAGCTCCGGGACAGGGGCAGATACGCAGTATTTT

V: TRBV29-1
J: TRBJ2-7
size: .
D: TRBD2
CDR3: CSARTSGSYEQYF
DNA: TGCAGCGCGAGGACTAGCGGGAGCTACGAGCAGTACTTC

V: TRBV18
J: TRBJ2-3
size: .
D: .
CDR3: CASSPRAAQDTQYF
DNA: TGTGCCAGCTCACCACGGGCAGCTCAGGATACGCAGTATTTT

V: TRBV28
J: TRBJ2-1
size: .
D: .
CDR3: CASSSPQQINNEQFF
DNA: TGTGCCAGCAGCTCCCCTCAACAGATCAACAATGAGCAGTTCTTC

V: TRBV5-8
J: TRBJ1-5
size: .
D: .
CDR3: CASSPLGGSNQPQHF
DNA: TGTGCCAGCAGCCCCCTTGGTGGTAGCAATCAGCCCCAGCATTTT

V: TRBV11-2
J: TRBJ2-7
size: .
D: TRBD2
CDR3: CASSPEWAGGLSTSGLQYF
DNA: TGTGCCAGCAGCCCTGAGTGGGCAGGGGGACTTTCGACTAGCGGGCTGCAGTACTTC

V: TRBV10-3
J: TRBJ2-7
size: .
D: TRBD1
CDR3: CAISTDRDGEQYF
DNA: TGTGCCATCAGTACCGACAGGGACGGCGAGCAGTACTTC

V: TRBV15
J: TRBJ2-2
size: once
D: .
CDR3: CATSEASKNTGELFF
DNA: TGTGCCACCAGCGAAGCTAGTAAGAACACCGGGGAGCTGTTTTTT

V: TRBV7-9
J: TRBJ2-5
size: .
D: .
CDR3: CASSSSPGGKETQYF
DNA: TGTGCCAGCAGCTCTAGCCCCGGGGGAAAAGAGACCCAGTACTTC

V: TRBV15
J: TRBJ2-4
size: .
D: .
CDR3: CATSRDPVINIQYF
DNA: TGTGCCACCAGCAGAGATCCGGTAATAAACATTCAGTACTTC